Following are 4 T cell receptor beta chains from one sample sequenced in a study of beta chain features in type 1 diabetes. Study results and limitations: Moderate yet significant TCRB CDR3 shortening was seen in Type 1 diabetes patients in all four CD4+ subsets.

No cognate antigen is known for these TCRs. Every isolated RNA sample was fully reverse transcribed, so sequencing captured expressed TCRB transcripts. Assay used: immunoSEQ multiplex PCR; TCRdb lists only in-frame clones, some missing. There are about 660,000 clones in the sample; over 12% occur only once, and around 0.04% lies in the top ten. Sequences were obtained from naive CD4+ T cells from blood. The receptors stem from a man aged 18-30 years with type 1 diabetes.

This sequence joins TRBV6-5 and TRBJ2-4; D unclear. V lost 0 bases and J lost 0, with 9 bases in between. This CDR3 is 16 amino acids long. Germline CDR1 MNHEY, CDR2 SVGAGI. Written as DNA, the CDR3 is TGTGCCAGCAGTTACTCGTCCTCGTTAGCCAAAAACATTCAGTACTTC. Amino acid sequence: CASSYSSSLAKNIQYF.

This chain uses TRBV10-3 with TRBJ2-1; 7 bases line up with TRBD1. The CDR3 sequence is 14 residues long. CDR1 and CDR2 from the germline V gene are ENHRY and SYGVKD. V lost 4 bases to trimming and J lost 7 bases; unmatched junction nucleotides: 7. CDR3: CAISARNRGNEQFF. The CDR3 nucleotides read TGTGCCATCAGTGCCCGTAACAGGGGAAATGAGCAGTTCTTC.

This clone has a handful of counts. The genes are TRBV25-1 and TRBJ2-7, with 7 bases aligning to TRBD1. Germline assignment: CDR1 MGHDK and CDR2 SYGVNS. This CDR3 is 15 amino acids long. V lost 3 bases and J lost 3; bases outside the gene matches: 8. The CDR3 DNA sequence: TGTGCCAGCAGTGACCCGAGCAGGGGGAACTACGAGCAGTACTTC. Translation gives CASSDPSRGNYEQYF.

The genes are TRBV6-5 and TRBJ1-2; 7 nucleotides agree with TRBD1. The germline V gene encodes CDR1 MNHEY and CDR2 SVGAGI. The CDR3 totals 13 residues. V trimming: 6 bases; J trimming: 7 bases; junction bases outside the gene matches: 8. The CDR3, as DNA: TGTGCCAGCAGCCGACAGGGAAGAACTGGCTACACCTTC. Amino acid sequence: CASSRQGRTGYTF.